This T cell receptor beta chain derives from a study of blood T cell repertoires in COVID-19. Study overall: Samples of COVID-19 (acute and convalescent) were obtained from the United States, Italy and Spain.

Under the authors' procedure: Reference gene primer amplification yielded estimated nucleated cell counts. Sequencing was performed with immunoSEQ multiplex PCR; in TCRdb, only in-frame clones are kept and a portion is missing. V and J calls and clone size are copied from that table; D and trimming were computed from the DNA. This sample has about 210,000 clones; roughly 80% occur once, and the top ten carry 2.5%. With 3 bases clipped from V and 7 bases from J, the junction kept 9 bases outside the gene matches. The CDR3 is 15 amino acids. Germline V CDR1 and CDR2: SGHKS, YYEKEE (reference sequence).

The clonotype comes from a woman in her 40s with active or convalescent COVID-19. Input material: peripheral blood. The J gene is TRBJ2-1, the V gene TRBV5-5, with 8 bases lining up with TRBD2. This chain's CDR3 is CASSSGGADWNEQFF. Written as DNA, the CDR3 is TGTGCCAGCAGCTCCGGGGGGGCTGATTGGAATGAGCAGTTCTTC.